This TCR beta chain is from a study of beta chain features in type 1 diabetes. Study-wide results and limits: When cDNA is sequenced, cells with high TCR expression could be over-represented.

The V gene lost 2 bases and the J gene lost 4 bases, with 15 bases spanning the gap. CDR1 is SGDLS, CDR2 YYNGEE, per germline. The CDR3 runs 15 residues. Sequencing targeted expressed TCRB transcripts, as all isolated RNA had been reverse transcribed. Libraries were prepared by immunoSEQ multiplex PCR; TCRdb keeps only in-frame clonotypes and omits some of them. The data show 350,000 to 450,000 clones, approximately 15% seen once. This clone was seen a handful of times. Its specificity is unknown. Sequenced: naive CD4+ T cells from blood. V gene TRBV9 combines with J gene TRBJ2-5; D unresolved. This clonotype was sampled from a man aged 25 to 45 in good health. Here the CDR3 reads CASSVFPTSGETQYF. The CDR3 nucleotides read TGTGCCAGCAGCGTCTTCCCTACCTCGGGAGAGACCCAGTACTTC.